This entry describes one T cell receptor (beta chain). Antigen unknown. This sample is drawn from a study of cytomegalovirus exposure and HLA in healthy donors. Findings and limits, study-wide: Per a later analysis, about 15,000 TCR beta sequences showed association with HLA alleles at 0.05 false discovery rate. It was likely that a cluster of highly shared sequence variants was a sequencing artifact. TCR beta chain V- and J-gene trimming was linked, in a later analysis, to a missense variant in DCLRE1C.

This CDR3 is 15 amino acids long. Germline loops: CDR1 MNHEY, CDR2 SVGAGI. V trimming: 6 bases; J trimming: 2 bases; junction bases outside the gene matches: 8. Use of 60 Vbeta and 13 Jbeta primers characterized the PCR. Some clones are missing from TCRdb's copy, which holds only in-frame ones; the method was immunoSEQ multiplex PCR. The data hold 200,000 to 250,000 clones, with around 80% observed a single time. Sequencing was performed on PBMCs. The source is a woman between 55 and 75 years old in good health and CMV-seropositive. The chain has TRBV6-5 and TRBJ1-2; 8 nucleotides align to TRBD1. The CDR3 DNA is TGTGCCAGCAGCCGGGGACAGGATCCCAACTATGGCTACACCTTC. It specifies CASSRGQDPNYGYTF.